This TCR beta chain was recorded in a study of T cell responses to AZD1222 COVID-19 vaccine. The study, taken as a whole, reports: Repertoire sampling occurred only after the peak T cell response.

TCRdb keeps only in-frame clones here, not all; method: immunoSEQ multiplex PCR. The data hold some 150,000 clones, with about 92% observed a single time. Remarks on this clone: The antigen remains undetermined.

V lost 4 bases, J lost 4 bases, and 7 bases stayed unmatched. Germline V gives CDR1 SGHRS, CDR2 YFSETQ. This CDR3 comprises 14 residues. The material sequenced was peripheral blood, taken on day 0 of MenACWY control vaccination. J is TRBJ1-1 and V is TRBV5-1; 7 nucleotides align to TRBD1. This sequence was found in an adult in good health. The CDR3 protein is CASSGTVAGTEAFF. The CDR3 bases are TGCGCCAGCAGCGGGACAGTGGCCGGCACTGAAGCTTTCTTT. Together with reference TRBV5-1 and TRBJ1-1, the CDR3 gives the full variable domain: KAGVTQTPRYLIKTRGQQVTLSCSPISGHRSVSWYQQTPGQGLQFLFEYFSETQRNKGNFPGRFSGRQFSNSRSEMNVSTLELGDSALYLCASSGTVAGTEAFFGQGTRLTVV.